This TCR beta chain is drawn from a study of cytomegalovirus exposure and HLA in healthy donors. Vbeta (60) and Jbeta (13) primers were used in the PCR. Measured with immunoSEQ multiplex PCR; TCRdb has only the in-frame clones, and not every one. The top ten clones hold around 1.2% of a sample with fewer than 150,000 clones, 60% to 80% of them seen once. The CDR3 covers 14 residues. From germline, CDR1 is MGHRA and CDR2 YSYEKL. The V and J ends lost 7 bases and 1 base respectively, with 12 bases between them. The sample taken for sequencing was PBMCs. The V and J genes are TRBV4-1 and TRBJ2-3, with D possibly matching TRBD2 (6 bases). This sequence was found in a man aged 45-65 years in good health and CMV-seronegative. CDR3 region: CASTLGGGTDTQYF. The CDR3 DNA follows: TGCGCCAGCACCCTGGGCGGGGGCACAGATACGCAGTATTTT.